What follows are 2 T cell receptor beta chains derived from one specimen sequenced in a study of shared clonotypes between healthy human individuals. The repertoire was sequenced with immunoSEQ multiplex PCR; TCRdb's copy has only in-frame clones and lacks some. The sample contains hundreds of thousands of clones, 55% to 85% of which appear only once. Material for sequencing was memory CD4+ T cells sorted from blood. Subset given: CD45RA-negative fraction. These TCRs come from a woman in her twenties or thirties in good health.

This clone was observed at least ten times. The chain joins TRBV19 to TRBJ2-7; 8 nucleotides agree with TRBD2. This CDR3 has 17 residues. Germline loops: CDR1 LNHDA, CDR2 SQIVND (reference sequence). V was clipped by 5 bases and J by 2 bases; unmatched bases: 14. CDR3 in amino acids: CASSLRAGSGRAYEQYF. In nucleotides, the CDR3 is TGTGCCAGTAGTCTCAGGGCAGGATCCGGGAGGGCCTACGAGCAGTACTTC.

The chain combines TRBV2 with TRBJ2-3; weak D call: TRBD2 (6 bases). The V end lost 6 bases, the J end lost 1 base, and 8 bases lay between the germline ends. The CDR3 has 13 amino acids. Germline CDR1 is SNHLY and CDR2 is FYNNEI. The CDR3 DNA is TGTGCCAGCAGGCGGGATCGCACAGATACGCAGTATTTT. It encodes CASRRDRTDTQYF.